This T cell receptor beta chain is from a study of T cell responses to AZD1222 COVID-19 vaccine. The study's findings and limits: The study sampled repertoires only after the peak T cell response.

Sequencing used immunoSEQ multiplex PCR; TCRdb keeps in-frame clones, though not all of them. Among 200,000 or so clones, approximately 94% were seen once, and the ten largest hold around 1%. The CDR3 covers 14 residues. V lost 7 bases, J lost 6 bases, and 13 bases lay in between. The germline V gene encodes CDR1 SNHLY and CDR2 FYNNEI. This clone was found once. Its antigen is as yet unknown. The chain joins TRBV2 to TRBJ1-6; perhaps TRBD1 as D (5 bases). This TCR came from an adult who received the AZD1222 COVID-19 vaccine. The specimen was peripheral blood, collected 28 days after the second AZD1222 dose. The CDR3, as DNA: TGTGCCAGCATGTGGCAGGGCGTTAATTCACCCCTCCACTTT. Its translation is CASMWQGVNSPLHF.